What follows is one TCR beta chain and its context. Sequencing used immunoSEQ multiplex PCR; TCRdb keeps in-frame clones, though not all of them. The sample contains some 230,000 clones, 75% to 90% of which appear only once. Germline V gene data show CDR1 as SEHNR and CDR2 as FQNEAQ (reference sequence). The CDR3 totals 15 residues. Trimming shortened V by 5 bases and J by 3 bases, and 14 bases separated the two germline ends. The sample is drawn from a study of blood T cell repertoires in COVID-19. The genes are TRBV7-9 and TRBJ2-1; a weak D match, TRBD2 (5 bases). The receptor comes from a man under 40 who had recovered from COVID-19. The source material was peripheral blood. The DNA of the CDR3 is TGTGCCAGCAGCCCCTCGGGGTGGGACTACAATGAGCAGTTCTTC. Protein: CASSPSGWDYNEQFF.